Detailed here is one TCR beta chain. This clonotype is regarded as medium-sized (0.01 to 0.1%). Which antigen it targets is not known. Base qualities are not at hand, and no much larger clone is one base apart. The record originates from a study of CD8+CD57+ T cells in acquired aplastic anemia (dated by TCRdb to the late 2010s). Concerning the study at large: On average, sorted CD4+ and CD8+ cells yielded about 3 ug of extracted DNA, with a range of roughly 0.18 to 27.4 ug. A CD8+CD57+ expansion meant a frequency higher than the mean frequency seen in healthy subjects. Study-wide findings and limitations: Roughly 29 CD8+ CDR3 sequences were found in both patients and controls but appeared to be highly expressed in patients and within the immunodominant clones of the patients. CD8+ Simpson's diversity did not differ significantly between patients and healthy controls (P=0.060).

Genomic DNA served as template for TCR beta VDJ combination and CDR3 sequence profiling. TCR repertoire sequencing was run on an Illumina HiSeq 2000. The published analysis was carried out like this. Repertoire assessment relied on Simpson's diversity index, CDR3 size and DJ length profiles, and TRBV/TRBJ rearrangement plots. Whichever DNA sequence was most abundant in the deep sequencing data was defined as the immunodominant clone. CDR3 amino acid sequences were checked for sharing between subjects and were compared against published repertoires and the VDJdb database. TCRdb trimmed the raw reads at Q25, called clones with MiXCR and kept productive beta chains. For every CDR3 protein sequence, its rows merge into one entry that carries the most common genes and DNA. The V and J calls shown here were made by TCRdb, not taken from the authors' results. The sample includes about 160,000 distinct CDR3 sequences, with 70% to 75% observed a single time. The ten largest make up 35% to 60% of the sample.

The patients picked for sequencing were ones in whom flow cytometry had shown an expansion of CD8+CD57+ cells. Every patient had severe acquired aplastic anemia, diagnosed using the International Study of Aplastic Anemia and Agranulocytosis and Camitta criteria. Patients had received no therapy at the time of blood sampling. The study deep-sequenced TCR repertoires of sorted CD4+ and CD8+ blood T cells from severe aplastic anemia patients and healthy subjects. In the USA, patient enrollment took place under clinicaltrials.gov protocols 00001620, 01623167, 00001397, 00071045, 00081523 and 00961064. Ficoll-Paque density gradient centrifugation was used to isolate peripheral blood mononuclear cells. CD4+ and CD8+ T cells were sorted by FACS or magnetic beads before DNA extraction. V and J are truncated by 6 bases and 0 bases respectively, leaving an intervening sequence of 18 bases. The germline V gene encodes CDR1 DFQATT and CDR2 SNEGSKA (reference sequence). From the cysteine through the phenylalanine, the CDR3 covers 16 amino acids. Only the CDR3 DNA is retained, 48 bases long and in frame from the first base.

This sequence originates from a human donor with aplastic anemia. The chain is encoded by TRBV20-1 joined to TRBJ1-5; the D gene is perhaps TRBD1, on 5 matching bases. The sample was sorted CD4+, CD8+, or CD8+CD57+ T cells (not recorded which) from PBMCs. The CDR3 region: CSAPPQGENSNQPQHF. The DNA sequence is given as TGCAGTGCCCCCCCCCAGGGCGAAAATAGCAATCAGCCCCAGCATTTT.